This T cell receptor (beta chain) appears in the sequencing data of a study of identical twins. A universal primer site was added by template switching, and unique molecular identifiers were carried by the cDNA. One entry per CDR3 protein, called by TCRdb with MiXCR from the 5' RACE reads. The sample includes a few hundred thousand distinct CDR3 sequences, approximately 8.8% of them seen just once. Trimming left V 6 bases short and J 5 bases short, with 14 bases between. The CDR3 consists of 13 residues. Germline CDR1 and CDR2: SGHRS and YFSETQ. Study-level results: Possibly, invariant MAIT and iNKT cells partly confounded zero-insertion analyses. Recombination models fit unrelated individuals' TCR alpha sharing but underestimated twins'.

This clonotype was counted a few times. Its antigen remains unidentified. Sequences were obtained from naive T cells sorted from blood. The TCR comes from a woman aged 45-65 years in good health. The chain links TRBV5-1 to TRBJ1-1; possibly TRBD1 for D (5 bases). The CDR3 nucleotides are TGCGCCAGCATGGGTAGGGGTTGGACTGAAGCTTTCTTT. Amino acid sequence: CASMGRGWTEAFF.